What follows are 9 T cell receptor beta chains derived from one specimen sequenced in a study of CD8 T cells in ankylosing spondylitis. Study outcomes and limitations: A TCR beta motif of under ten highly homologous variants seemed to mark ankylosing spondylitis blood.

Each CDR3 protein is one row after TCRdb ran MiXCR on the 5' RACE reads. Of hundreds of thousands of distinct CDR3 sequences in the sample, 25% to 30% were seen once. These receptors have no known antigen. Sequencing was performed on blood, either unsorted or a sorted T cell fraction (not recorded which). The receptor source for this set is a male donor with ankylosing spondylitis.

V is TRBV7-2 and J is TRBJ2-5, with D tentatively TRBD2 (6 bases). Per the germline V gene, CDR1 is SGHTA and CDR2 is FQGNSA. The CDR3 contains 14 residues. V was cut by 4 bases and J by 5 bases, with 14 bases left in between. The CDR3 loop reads CASSYTGGSETQYF. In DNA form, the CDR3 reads TGTGCCAGCAGCTATACCGGGGGTTCTGAGACCCAGTACTTC.

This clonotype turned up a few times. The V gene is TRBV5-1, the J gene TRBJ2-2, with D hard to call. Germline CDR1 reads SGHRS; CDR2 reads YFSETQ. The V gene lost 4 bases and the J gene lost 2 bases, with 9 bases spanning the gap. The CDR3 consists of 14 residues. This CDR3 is CASSPTLNTGELFF. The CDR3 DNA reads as TGCGCCAGCAGCCCCACACTCAACACCGGGGAGCTGTTTTTT. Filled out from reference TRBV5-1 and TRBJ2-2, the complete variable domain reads KAGVTQTPRYLIKTRGQQVTLSCSPISGHRSVSWYQQTPGQGLQFLFEYFSETQRNKGNFPGRFSGRQFSNSRSEMNVSTLELGDSALYLCASSPTLNTGELFFGEGSRLTVL.

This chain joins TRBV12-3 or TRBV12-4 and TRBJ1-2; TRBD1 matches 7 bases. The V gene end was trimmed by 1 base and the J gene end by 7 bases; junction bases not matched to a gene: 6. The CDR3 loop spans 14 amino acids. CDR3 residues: CASSLVGDSPGYTF. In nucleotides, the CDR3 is TGTGCCAGCAGTTTAGTCGGGGACAGTCCTGGCTACACCTTC.

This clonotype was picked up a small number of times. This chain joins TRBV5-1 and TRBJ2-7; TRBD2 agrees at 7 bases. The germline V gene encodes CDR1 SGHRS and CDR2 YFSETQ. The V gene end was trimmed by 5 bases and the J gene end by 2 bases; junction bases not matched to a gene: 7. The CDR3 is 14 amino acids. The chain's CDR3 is CASSPREQPYEQYF. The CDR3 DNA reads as TGCGCCAGCAGTCCGCGGGAGCAGCCCTACGAGCAGTACTTC.

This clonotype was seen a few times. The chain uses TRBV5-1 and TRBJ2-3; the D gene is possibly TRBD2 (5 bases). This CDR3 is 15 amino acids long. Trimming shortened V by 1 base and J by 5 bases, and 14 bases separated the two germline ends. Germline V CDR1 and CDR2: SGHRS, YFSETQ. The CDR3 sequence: CASSLRTTEVDTQYF. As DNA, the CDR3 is TGCGCCAGCAGCTTGAGGACCACGGAGGTAGATACGCAGTATTTT.

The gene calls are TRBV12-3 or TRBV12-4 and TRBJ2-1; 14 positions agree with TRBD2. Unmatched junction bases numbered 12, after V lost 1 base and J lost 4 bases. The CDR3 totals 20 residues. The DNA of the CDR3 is TGTGCCAGCAGTTTAGTAACCGGGACTAGCGGGAGAATAACTTACAATGAGCAGTTCTTC. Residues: CASSLVTGTSGRITYNEQFF.

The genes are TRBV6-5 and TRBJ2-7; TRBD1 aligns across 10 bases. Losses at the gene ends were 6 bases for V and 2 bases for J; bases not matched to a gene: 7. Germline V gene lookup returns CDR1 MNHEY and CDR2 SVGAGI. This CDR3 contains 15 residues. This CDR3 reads CASSFLGQGAYEQYF. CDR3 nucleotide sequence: TGTGCCAGCAGCTTTCTCGGACAGGGGGCCTACGAGCAGTACTTC.

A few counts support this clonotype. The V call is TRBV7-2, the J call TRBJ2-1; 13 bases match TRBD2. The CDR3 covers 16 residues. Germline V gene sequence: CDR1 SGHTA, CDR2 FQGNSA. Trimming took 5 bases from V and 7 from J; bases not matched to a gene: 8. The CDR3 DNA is TGTGCCAGCAGCCCTGACCGACTAGCGGGAGGTAATGAGCAGTTCTTC. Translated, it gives CASSPDRLAGGNEQFF.

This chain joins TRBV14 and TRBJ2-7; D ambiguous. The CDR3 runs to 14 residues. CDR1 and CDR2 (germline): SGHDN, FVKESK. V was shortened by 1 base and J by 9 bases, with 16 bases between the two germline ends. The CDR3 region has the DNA TGTGCCAGCAGCCAAGGGGGATCTGGGTCTGGGCAGTACGTC. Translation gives CASSQGGSGSGQYV.